The 29 T cell receptor beta chains given below trace back to one sample, sequenced in a study of Ad26.COV2.S vaccination and SARS-CoV-2 variants. Repertoires were generated with immunoSEQ multiplex PCR, while TCRdb's copy carries only in-frame clones and drops some. This table has some 350,000 clones, about 92% appearing once. Specimen: peripheral blood, collected after recovery from COVID-19. Receptors were obtained from a human donor who had recovered from COVID-19.

DNA for the CDR3: TGTGCAAGCGGGGGCAGCAGGCGTTACTATGGCTACACCTTC. This encodes CASGGSRRYYGYTF. This chain links TRBV5-8 with TRBJ1-2, with D perhaps TRBD1 (6 bases). CDR3 size: 14 residues. Germline values: CDR1 SGHTS, CDR2 YDEGEE.

This sequence joins TRBV5-1 and TRBJ2-5; 7 bases are a match to TRBD1. The CDR3 runs to 15 residues. CDR1 is SGHRS and CDR2 is YFSETQ in the germline V gene. The V and J ends lost 4 bases and 2 bases, in that order; junction bases with no gene match: 8. The CDR3 spells CASSRDRAGQETQYF. The CDR3 DNA is TGCGCCAGCAGCCGAGACAGGGCTGGGCAAGAGACCCAGTACTTC.

This clone appeared once. CDR3 in DNA: TGTGCCAGCAGCTTAGGCAGGGGGCGCCGGGAGACCCAGTACTTC. Translated: CASSLGRGRRETQYF. The chain is built from TRBV7-9 and TRBJ2-5; 8 bases map to TRBD1. V was pared by 1 base and J by 5 bases, with 6 bases of the junction left unmatched. The CDR3 has 15 amino acids. Germline V gene data show CDR1 as SEHNR and CDR2 as FQNEAQ (reference sequence).

V gene TRBV6-1 combines with J gene TRBJ2-5; D remains ambiguous. The CDR3 runs 15 residues. V was trimmed by 2 bases and J by 7 bases, leaving 17 bases between them. The V gene's germline CDR1 is MNHNS and CDR2 SASEGT. The CDR3 bases are TGTGCCAGCAGTGAAAGTGGGAAAGTGAAGGGGACCCAGTACTTC. Amino acids: CASSESGKVKGTQYF.

V and J are TRBV2 and TRBJ1-2, with D possibly being TRBD1 (5 bases). The CDR3 runs 13 residues. The V end lost 8 bases, the J end lost 4 bases, and 14 bases lay between the germline ends. Germline V gene sequence: CDR1 SNHLY, CDR2 FYNNEI. CDR3 protein: CASLKGLGYGYTF. The CDR3 region has the DNA TGTGCCAGCTTAAAGGGACTAGGCTATGGCTACACCTTC.

The chain links TRBV2 to TRBJ1-2, with a possible D match to TRBD1 (5 bases). Per the germline V gene, CDR1 is SNHLY and CDR2 is FYNNEI. V lost 5 bases, J lost 8 bases, and 12 bases lay in between. The CDR3 extends over 12 amino acids. Here the CDR3 reads CASSRTRGGYTF. The CDR3 region has the DNA TGTGCCAGCAGTCGGACTCGGGGCGGCTACACCTTC.

The chain carries TRBV6-2 or TRBV6-3 and TRBJ1-5; the match to TRBD1 covers 9 bases. The germline V gene has CDR1 MNHEY and CDR2 SVGEGT. CDR3 size: 15 residues. After removal of 5 bases from V and 6 bases from J, the junction contained 8 bases not matched to a gene. The chain's CDR3 is CASSGADRGGQPQHF. The CDR3 DNA reads as TGTGCCAGCAGTGGGGCGGACAGGGGAGGTCAGCCCCAGCATTTT.

J is TRBJ2-7 and V is TRBV9; D might be TRBD1 (5 bases). The length of the CDR3 is 14 residues. Germline V gives CDR1 SGDLS, CDR2 YYNGEE. Trimming pared 0 bases from V and 2 bases from J, leaving 9 bases between. CDR3 sequence (DNA): TGTGCCAGCAGCGTAGGTGGACAACCCTACGAGCAGTACTTC. Its translation: CASSVGGQPYEQYF.

CDR3 nucleotides: TGTGCCAGCAGCTTCTTTGGGCAGGGAGGTGAAAAACTGTTTTTT. This sequence encodes CASSFFGQGGEKLFF. The chain links TRBV7-2 to TRBJ1-4; D possibly corresponds to TRBD1 (5 bases). The CDR3 has 15 residues. The V end lost 3 bases, the J end lost 7 bases, and 15 bases lay between the germline ends. Germline V gene data show CDR1 as SGHTA and CDR2 as FQGNSA. Based on the CDR3 plus reference TRBV7-2 and TRBJ1-4, the full variable domain is GAGVSQSPSNKVTEKGKDVELRCDPISGHTALYWYRQSLGQGLEFLIYFQGNSAPDKSGLPSDRFSAERTGGSVSTLTIQRTQQEDSAVYLCASSFFGQGGEKLFFGSGTQLSVL.

This clone showed up just once. The J gene is TRBJ1-5, the V gene TRBV5-5; TRBD1 might be the D (6 bases). Looked up from germline, CDR1 is SGHKS and CDR2 is YYEKEE (reference sequence). The germline V and J ends were trimmed by 4 bases and 0 bases, with 20 bases remaining between them. This CDR3 has 18 residues. The CDR3 is CASSVVATGGISNQPQHF. The CDR3 DNA reads as TGTGCCAGCAGCGTTGTCGCGACAGGAGGAATTAGCAATCAGCCCCAGCATTTT.

This chain links TRBV7-9 with TRBJ1-6; TRBD1 matches 9 bases. CDR1 and CDR2 from the germline V gene are SEHNR and FQNEAQ (reference sequence). The CDR3 length is 17 residues. Trimming removed 2 bases from V and 8 bases from J; junction bases left unmatched: 10. The CDR3 DNA reads as TGTGCCAGCAGCTTATCCTTCCGGGACAGGGCAGATTCACCCCTCCACTTT. Translated, it gives CASSLSFRDRADSPLHF.

The chain carries TRBV3-1 (or the pseudogene TRBV3-2) and TRBJ2-5, with D possibly being TRBD1 or TRBD2 (5 bases each). There are 15 residues in the CDR3. V was trimmed by 1 base and J by 4 bases, leaving 13 bases between them. Looked up from germline, CDR1 is LGHDT and CDR2 is YNNKEL (reference sequence). The CDR3 is CASSQGGGLGETQYF. The CDR3 region has the DNA TGTGCCAGCAGCCAAGGTGGGGGATTGGGAGAGACCCAGTACTTC.

The gene calls are TRBV21-1 and TRBJ2-5; the table's D call, TRBD1, has no DNA check behind it. TRBV21-1 is listed as a pseudogene. This CDR3 has 17 amino acids. Here the CDR3 DNA reads TGTGCCAGCAGCCTACCGGGACACCGAAGCGTAAAAGAGACCCAGTACTTC. Translation: CASSLPGHRSVKETQYF.

The V and J genes are TRBV2 and TRBJ1-3; 12 bases fit TRBD1. Trimming took 7 bases from V and 1 from J; bases not matched to a gene: 11. Germline-derived CDR1 and CDR2 are SNHLY and FYNNEI. This CDR3 has 18 amino acids. The CDR3 reads CASTEGDRGLLSGNTIYF. The CDR3 DNA reads as TGTGCCAGCACCGAAGGGGACAGGGGGCTATTATCTGGAAACACCATATATTTT.

This CDR3 is CASSPDWFSDTQYF. In nucleotides, the CDR3 is TGTGCCAGCAGCCCGGACTGGTTTTCAGATACGCAGTATTTT. This rearrangement joins TRBV11-3 to TRBJ2-3; D might be TRBD2 (5 bases). CDR1 is SGHNT, CDR2 YENEEA, per germline. This CDR3 has 14 residues. V shed 5 bases and J shed 4 bases, with 13 bases lying between them. The full variable domain, completed using reference TRBV11-3 and TRBJ2-3, is EAGVVQSPRYKIIEKKQPVAFWCNPISGHNTLYWYLQNLGQGPELLIRYENEEAVDDSQLPKDRFSAERLKGVDSTLKIQPAELGDSAVYLCASSPDWFSDTQYFGPGTRLTVL.

This chain connects TRBV6-6 to TRBJ1-6, with D perhaps matching TRBD1 (5 bases). Germline assignment: CDR1 MNHNY and CDR2 SVGAGI (reference sequence). The CDR3 has 16 residues. V dropped 6 bases and J dropped 3 bases, with 15 bases sitting between them. CDR3 DNA sequence: TGTGCCAGCAGCCAACCAACAGGAGACTATAATTCACCCCTCCACTTT. It translates to CASSQPTGDYNSPLHF.

The gene calls are TRBV6-2 or TRBV6-3 and TRBJ1-2; a possible D gene is TRBD1 (6 bases). Germline lookup yields CDR1 MNHEY and CDR2 SVGEGT. V was cut by 7 bases and J by 5 bases, with 20 bases left in between. The CDR3 runs 15 residues. The CDR3 bases are TGTGCCAGCACCCCAGAGGCCAGGGGCCTGTATGGCTACACCTTC. As protein: CASTPEARGLYGYTF.

The CDR3 nucleotides are TGTGCCAGCAGCTTGGTGCCCGGGACCTACAATGAGCAGTTCTTC. As protein: CASSLVPGTYNEQFF. The chain employs TRBV7-8 and TRBJ2-1; possibly TRBD2 for D (5 bases). Germline CDR1 is SGHVS and CDR2 is FQNEAQ. Trimming shortened V by 3 bases and J by 2 bases, and 11 bases separated the two germline ends. The CDR3 contains 15 residues.

The chain has TRBV6-4 and TRBJ1-2, with D possibly matching TRBD1 (6 bases). The germline CDR1 and CDR2 sequences are MRHNA and SNTAGT. CDR3 length: 15 residues. Trimming removed 0 bases from V and 4 bases from J, with 12 bases in between. CDR3 DNA: TGTGCCAGCAGTGACTCCACCGGACAGATCTATGGCTACACCTTC. It specifies CASSDSTGQIYGYTF.

The V call is TRBV10-1, the J call TRBJ2-1, with 11 bases identical to TRBD1. The ends lost 5 bases at V and 9 bases at J; junction bases unmatched: 6. CDR1 is WNHNN and CDR2 is SYGVQD in the germline V gene (reference sequence). The CDR3 sequence is 14 residues long. CDR3 sequence reads: CASSSGQGAIEQFF. CDR3 nucleotide sequence: TGCGCCAGCAGTAGTGGACAGGGGGCTATTGAGCAGTTCTTC.

The chain carries TRBV9 and TRBJ1-3; D is possibly TRBD1 (6 bases). V lost 4 bases and J lost 0, with 17 bases in between. Germline-derived CDR1 and CDR2 are SGDLS and YYNGEE. This CDR3 is built from 17 residues. The CDR3: CASSPLPGGHSGNTIYF. As DNA, the CDR3 is TGTGCCAGCAGCCCTCTCCCCGGGGGGCACTCTGGAAACACCATATATTTT.

The genes are TRBV6-2 or TRBV6-3 and TRBJ2-1, with 16 bases identical to TRBD2. The length of the CDR3 is 17 residues. V shed 5 bases, J shed 4 bases, and the junction held 5 bases outside the gene matches. Germline V gene sequence: CDR1 MNHEY, CDR2 SVGEGT. The CDR3 region has the DNA TGTGCCAGCAGTCCCGGGACTAGCGGGGGGGGGTACAATGAGCAGTTCTTC. Protein sequence: CASSPGTSGGGYNEQFF.

V gene TRBV5-6 combines with J gene TRBJ1-2; D is undetermined. This CDR3 is built from 14 residues. V was cut by 5 bases and J by 0 bases, with 11 bases left in between. The germline V gene has CDR1 SGHDT and CDR2 YYEEEE. CDR3 DNA: TGTGCCAGCAGTGCGGGCTTAGCTAACTATGGCTACACCTTC. Amino acids: CASSAGLANYGYTF.

The chain employs TRBV19 and TRBJ1-5; D is possibly TRBD1 (6 bases). V lost 9 bases and J lost 7, with 16 bases in between. Germline CDR1 and CDR2: LNHDA and SQIVND (reference sequence). The CDR3 spans 13 residues. The CDR3 loop is CASKRRDNQPQHF. The DNA of the CDR3 is TGTGCCAGCAAACGTAGGGACAACCAGCCCCAGCATTTT.

V is TRBV10-3 and J is TRBJ2-3; D possibly corresponds to TRBD2 (5 bases). The CDR3 has 13 amino acids. The V end lost 2 bases, the J end lost 4 bases, and 7 bases lay between the germline ends. Germline V lookup: CDR1 ENHRY, CDR2 SYGVKD. CDR3 in DNA: TGTGCCATCAGTGAGCGGGGTCCAGATACGCAGTATTTT. Its protein is CAISERGPDTQYF.

This chain uses TRBV5-5 with TRBJ1-6; 11 positions match TRBD1. This CDR3 comprises 18 residues. Germline trimming cut 4 bases from V and 0 bases from J; bases unmatched to any gene: 6. The germline V gene encodes CDR1 SGHKS and CDR2 YYEKEE (reference sequence). The CDR3 DNA follows: TGTGCCAGCAGCGAACGGGACAGGGGGAACTCCTATAATTCACCCCTCCACTTT. It is translated as CASSERDRGNSYNSPLHF.

The V call is TRBV7-9, the J call TRBJ2-5; 10 bases agree with TRBD2. The ends lost 3 bases at V and 3 bases at J; junction bases unmatched: 1. The CDR3 is 14 amino acids. Germline CDR1 reads SEHNR; CDR2 reads FQNEAQ (reference sequence). CDR3 sequence (DNA): TGTGCCAGCAGCTTCAGCGGGGGGGAAGAGACCCAGTACTTC. Its translation is CASSFSGGEETQYF.

The V call is TRBV10-1, the J call TRBJ1-5, with 9 bases that match TRBD1. The CDR3 length is 19 residues. Germline lookup yields CDR1 WNHNN and CDR2 SYGVQD (reference sequence). Losses at the gene ends were 3 bases for V and 0 bases for J; bases not matched to a gene: 12. The CDR3 protein is CASSDLRINRGLSNQPQHF. Here the CDR3 DNA reads TGCGCCAGCAGTGACTTAAGGATAAACAGGGGGCTTAGCAATCAGCCCCAGCATTTT.

This sequence joins TRBV6-5 and TRBJ1-6, with 8 nucleotides matching TRBD1. V was clipped by 6 bases and J by 6 bases; unmatched bases: 7. The germline V gene has CDR1 MNHEY and CDR2 SVGAGI. CDR3 length equals 15 residues. The CDR3 coding sequence is TGTGCCAGCAGAACCGCAGGGGGCTCTAATTCACCCCTCCACTTT. It specifies CASRTAGGSNSPLHF.